The source of this TCR beta chain is a study of cytomegalovirus exposure and HLA in healthy donors. With 60 Vbeta and 13 Jbeta primers, the PCR was carried out. The repertoire was sequenced with immunoSEQ multiplex PCR; TCRdb's copy has only in-frame clones and lacks some. The sample has about 120,000 clones, around three quarters seen once. Per germline, CDR1 SGHNT and CDR2 YYREEE (reference sequence). The CDR3 covers 14 residues. V shed 2 bases and J shed 1 base, with 10 bases lying between them. The chain recombines TRBV5-4 with TRBJ2-7; D not resolved. This clonotype originated in a woman aged 25-40 years in good health and CMV-seronegative. The material sequenced was PBMCs. The CDR3 nucleotides read TGTGCCAGCAGCTTTAGCCCGAGTTCCTACGAGCAGTACTTC. It codes for CASSFSPSSYEQYF.